This TCR beta chain came from a study of blood T cells in healthy people across ages. PCR was performed a second time for about 6 to 12 cycles using a sample-barcoded 5' primer and a J-beta primer mix. TCRdb re-called the 5' RACE reads through MiXCR, storing one row per CDR3 protein. This table holds 1,500,000 or so distinct CDR3 sequences, around 59% found once. The clonotype originates from a man aged 18 to 29 in good health. Sequenced input: blood.

CDR3 DNA sequence: TGCAGCGTTGGGGAACAGGGCTTCAACACCGGGGAGCTGTTTTTT. Amino acid sequence: CSVGEQGFNTGELFF. V and J are TRBV29-1 and TRBJ2-2, with D tentatively TRBD1 (6 bases). Trimming removed 4 bases at V and 2 bases at J, with 14 bases between. The CDR3 extends over 15 amino acids. Germline V gives CDR1 SQVTM, CDR2 ANQGSEA.